This T cell receptor beta chain was observed in a study of beta chain features in type 1 diabetes listed by TCRdb under 2018. About the study as a whole: Mean age, gender distribution, total cell number and subset yield were not different between patients and healthy donors. A total of under 140,000,000 sorted cells were examined across all samples, and the number of cells per subset was strongly correlated with RNA yield. The study compared TCRB repertoires of sorted circulating CD4+ T cell subsets between recently diagnosed type 1 diabetes patients and matched healthy donors. Whereas all 30 or so donors provided naive and central memory subsets, regulatory and stem cell-like memory subsets were isolated from just 8 patients and about 8 healthy donors.

Here is what the overall study found, with its caveats: PCR may preferentially amplify shorter templates, but because patient and control samples were amplified and corrected together, any resulting skew would affect both groups equally. Naive, central memory and regulatory TCRB repertoires appeared to be more similar among patients than among healthy donors. Because the HLA sub-analyses included only small numbers of individuals, any influence of HLA type on TCRB rearrangement was left unresolved. A moderate but significant shortening of TCRB CDR3 length was observed in type 1 diabetes patients in all four CD4+ subsets. At VDJ recombination sites, type 1 diabetes patients had fewer insertions and more deleted nucleotides, which implies abnormalities in thymic rearrangement. Sequencing cDNA rather than genomic DNA could over-represent highly expressing activated cells, although activation and CD3 levels did not differ between groups.

This clone was counted ten times or more. No antigen is known for it. Base qualities are not at hand, and no much larger clone is one base apart. Each donor gave one peripheral blood draw, about 100 mL on average, collected into heparinised tubes. A BD FACSAria II was used to sort naive, central memory, regulatory and stem cell-like memory CD4+ T cells with a panel that included CD45RO, CCR7, CD25, CD127, CD95 and CD27. Every sorted population had a purity above 95%. Right away, PBMCs were isolated by Lymphoprep density gradient centrifugation and were stained directly, with no culture step. Samples were stained and sorted in pairs, with one healthy donor and one patient per experiment, so that batch effects were minimized. The entire amount of isolated RNA was reverse transcribed using the High Capacity cDNA Reverse Transcription Kit, so the sequenced TCRB transcripts were expressed ones. Deep immunoSEQ sequencing was applied to naive, central memory and regulatory T cell samples, giving an average of roughly 3.5 million total reads per sample. Sorted cells were lysed in RLT buffer, and RNA was extracted using DNase-treated RNeasy Micro or Mini kits according to cell number. Each cell subset was processed separately to prevent cross-contamination, with patient and healthy donor samples processed together. Using the immunoSEQ multiplex PCR, TCRB sequences were amplified from cDNA into 87-bp fragments spanning the CDR3 region. Amplicons were sequenced on the Illumina HiSeq platform. Per the original workflow: PCR bias was computationally corrected using synthetic template baselines, reads within Hamming distance 2 were collapsed, and singletons that could not be merged were discarded. Reads were aligned against IMGT so that V, D and J genes, CDR3 length and insertions or deletions at six rearrangement sites could be assigned. Within each subset, clonotype counts were normalized to the number of sorted cells before true diversity and Gini coefficients were calculated with the tcR R package. The overlap coefficient, calculated on TCRB nucleotide sequences, was used to quantify repertoire sharing. As a proxy for the pre-selection repertoire, out-of-frame TCRB sequences from naive cells were analyzed. TCRdb re-hosts the immuneACCESS table, in-frame sequences only. Its copies lack some clones; in the studies checked, an unresolved V gene accounts for under half of them, and the cause for the rest is not known. The V and J calls and the clone size are those of that table, but D and trimming were determined from the DNA. This sample is represented by under 950,000 clones; about a sixth of them were singletons. 0.02% to 0.03% of the sample belongs to the ten largest clones.

Taken from the germline V gene, the CDR1 and CDR2 loops are SGHDN and FVKESK. Reading from cysteine to phenylalanine, the CDR3 counts 18 amino acids. Only CDR3 DNA is held: 54 bases, read in frame from base 1. Trimming accounts for 6 bases at V and 3 bases at J, while the number of junction bases matched to no gene is 17. In this chain, TRBV14 is recombined with TRBJ2-4, and 7 junction bases match TRBD1. The sequenced sample was naive CD4+ T cells from blood. The cell subset or site label corresponds to: true naive CD4+ T cells. This receptor was taken from a woman aged 18-30 years in good health. The bases are TGTGCCAGCAGTTCAAGTCGGGGACAGAGATGGATCAAAAACATTCAGTACTTC. Translated, this gives CASSSSRGQRWIKNIQYF.